This T cell receptor beta chain was captured in a study of blood T cell repertoires in COVID-19. The overall study: Nucleic acid was either cDNA or gDNA, and it came from T cells, B-cell-depleted T cells, or PBMCs.

This CDR3 contains 19 residues. Trimming cost V 2 bases and J 4 bases, with 27 bases left between them. Per the germline V gene, CDR1 is SGHRS and CDR2 is YFSETQ. Assay: immunoSEQ multiplex PCR; the TCRdb copy retains only in-frame clones and omits some. This sample has a few hundred thousand clones, with roughly 90% found just once. The receptor was derived from a woman between 45 and 65 years old who had recovered from COVID-19. V gene TRBV5-1 combines with J gene TRBJ2-5; a possible D gene is TRBD1 (6 bases). What was sequenced was peripheral blood. DNA for the CDR3: TGCGCCAGCAGCTTACCCAGGGCGGACAGCGTAGACACCTCAGAGACCCAGTACTTC. Protein product: CASSLPRADSVDTSETQYF.